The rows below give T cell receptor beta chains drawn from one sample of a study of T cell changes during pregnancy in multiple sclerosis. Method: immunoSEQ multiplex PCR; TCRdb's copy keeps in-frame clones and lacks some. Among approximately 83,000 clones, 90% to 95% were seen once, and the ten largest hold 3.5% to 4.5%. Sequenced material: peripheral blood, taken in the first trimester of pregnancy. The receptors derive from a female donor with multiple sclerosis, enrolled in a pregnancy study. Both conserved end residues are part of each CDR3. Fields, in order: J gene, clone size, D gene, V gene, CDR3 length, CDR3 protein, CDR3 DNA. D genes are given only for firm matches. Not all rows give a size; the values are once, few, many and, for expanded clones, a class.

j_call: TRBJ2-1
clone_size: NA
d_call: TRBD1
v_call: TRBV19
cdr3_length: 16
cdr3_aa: CASSYLQGIPYNEQFF
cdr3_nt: TGTGCCAGTAGTTATCTACAGGGGATTCCCTACAATGAGCAGTTCTTC

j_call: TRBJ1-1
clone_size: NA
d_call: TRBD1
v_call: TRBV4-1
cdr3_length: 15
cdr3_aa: CASSQAGQGATEAFF
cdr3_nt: TGCGCCAGCAGCCAAGCAGGTCAGGGGGCGACTGAAGCTTTCTTT

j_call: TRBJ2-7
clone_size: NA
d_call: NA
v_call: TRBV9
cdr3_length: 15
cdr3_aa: CASSVEGGGSYEQYF
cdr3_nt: TGTGCCAGCAGCGTCGAGGGGGGGGGCTCCTACGAGCAGTACTTC

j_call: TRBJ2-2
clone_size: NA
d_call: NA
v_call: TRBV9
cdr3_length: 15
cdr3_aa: CASSEFTGIGGELFF
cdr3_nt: TGTGCCAGCAGCGAATTTACAGGGATTGGCGGGGAGCTGTTTTTT

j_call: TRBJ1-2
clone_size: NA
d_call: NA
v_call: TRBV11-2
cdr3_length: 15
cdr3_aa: CASSRRQSSLDGYTF
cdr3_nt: TGTGCCAGCAGCCGAAGACAGTCCTCTCTAGATGGCTACACCTTC

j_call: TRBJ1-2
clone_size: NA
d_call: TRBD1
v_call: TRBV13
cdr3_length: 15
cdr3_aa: CASSSRDSLYYGYTF
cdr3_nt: TGTGCCAGCAGCTCGCGGGACAGCCTATACTATGGCTACACCTTC

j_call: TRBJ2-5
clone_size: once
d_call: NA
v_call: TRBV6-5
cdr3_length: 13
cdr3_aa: CASSYFPRETQYF
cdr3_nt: TGTGCCAGCAGTTACTTCCCTCGGGAGACCCAGTACTTC

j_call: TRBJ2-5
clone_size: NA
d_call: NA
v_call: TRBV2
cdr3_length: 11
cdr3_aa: CASSEPETQYF
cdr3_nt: TGTGCCAGCAGTGAACCTGAGACCCAGTACTTC

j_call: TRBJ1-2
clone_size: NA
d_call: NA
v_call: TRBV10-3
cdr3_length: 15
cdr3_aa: CAISESGDPIYGYTF
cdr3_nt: TGTGCCATCAGTGAGAGCGGGGACCCAATTTATGGCTACACCTTC

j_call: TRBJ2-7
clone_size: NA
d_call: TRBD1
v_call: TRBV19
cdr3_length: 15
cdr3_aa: CASTQTGGYSYEQYF
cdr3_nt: TGTGCCAGTACCCAGACAGGGGGCTACTCCTACGAGCAGTACTTC

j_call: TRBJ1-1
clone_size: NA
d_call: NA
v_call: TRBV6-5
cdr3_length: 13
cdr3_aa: CASSYPIGGEAFF
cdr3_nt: TGTGCCAGCAGTTACCCCATCGGGGGTGAAGCTTTCTTT

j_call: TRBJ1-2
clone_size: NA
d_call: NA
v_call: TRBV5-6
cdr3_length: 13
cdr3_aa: CASSFGSGLGYTF
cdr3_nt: TGTGCCAGCAGCTTCGGGAGTGGACTTGGCTACACCTTC

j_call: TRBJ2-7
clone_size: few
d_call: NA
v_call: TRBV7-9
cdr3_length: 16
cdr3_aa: CASSLASAGWSYEQYF
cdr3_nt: TGTGCCAGCAGCTTAGCCTCGGCAGGGTGGTCCTACGAGCAGTACTTC

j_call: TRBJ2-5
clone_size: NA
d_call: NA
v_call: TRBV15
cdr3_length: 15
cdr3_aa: CATSRVVARQETQYF
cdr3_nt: TGTGCCACCAGCAGAGTGGTAGCCCGGCAAGAGACCCAGTACTTC

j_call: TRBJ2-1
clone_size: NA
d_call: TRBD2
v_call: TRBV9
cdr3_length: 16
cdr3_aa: CASTLTSGGAENEQFF
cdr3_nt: TGTGCCAGCACCCTGACTAGCGGGGGGGCGGAGAATGAGCAGTTCTTC

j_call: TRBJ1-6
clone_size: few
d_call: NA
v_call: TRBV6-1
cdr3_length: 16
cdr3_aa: CASSERLEGGDSPLHF
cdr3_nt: TGTGCCAGCAGTGAAAGGTTGGAGGGTGGTGATTCACCCCTCCACTTT

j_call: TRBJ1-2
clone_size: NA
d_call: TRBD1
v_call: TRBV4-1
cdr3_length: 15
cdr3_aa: CASSQETGDNYGYTF
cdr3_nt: TGCGCCAGCAGCCAAGAGACAGGGGATAACTATGGCTACACCTTC

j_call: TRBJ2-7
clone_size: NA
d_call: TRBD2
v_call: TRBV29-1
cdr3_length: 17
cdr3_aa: CSVTGTSGGISTGEQYF
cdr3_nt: TGCAGCGTCACCGGGACTAGCGGGGGGATTTCTACGGGGGAGCAGTACTTC

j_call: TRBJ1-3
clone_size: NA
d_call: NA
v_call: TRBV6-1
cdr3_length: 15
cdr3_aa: CASSETAGTGNTIYF
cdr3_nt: TGTGCCAGCAGTGAAACGGCAGGGACAGGAAACACCATATATTTT

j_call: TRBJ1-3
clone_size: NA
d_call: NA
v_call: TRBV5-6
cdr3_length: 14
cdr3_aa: CASSFGSSGNTIYF
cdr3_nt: TGTGCCAGCAGCTTCGGGAGCTCTGGAAACACCATATATTTT

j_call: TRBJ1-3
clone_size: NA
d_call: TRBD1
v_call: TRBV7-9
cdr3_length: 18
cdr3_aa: CASSSGTGGLSSGNTIYF
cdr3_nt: TGTGCCAGCAGCTCCGGGACAGGGGGCTTATCGTCTGGAAACACCATATATTTT

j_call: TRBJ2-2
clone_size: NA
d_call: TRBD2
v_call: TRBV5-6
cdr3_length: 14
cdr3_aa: CASSLAGGTGELFF
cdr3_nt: TGTGCCAGCAGCTTGGCGGGGGGCACCGGGGAGCTGTTTTTT

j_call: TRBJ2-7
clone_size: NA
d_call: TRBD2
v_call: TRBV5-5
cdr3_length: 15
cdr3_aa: CASSLERGGYYEQYF
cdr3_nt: TGTGCCAGCAGCTTGGAACGGGGGGGTTACTACGAGCAGTACTTC

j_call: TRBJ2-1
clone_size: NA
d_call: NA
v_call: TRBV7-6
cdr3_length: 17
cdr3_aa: CASSPKPGTVQRNEQFF
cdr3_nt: TGTGCCAGCAGCCCAAAACCCGGGACTGTCCAACGCAATGAGCAGTTCTTC

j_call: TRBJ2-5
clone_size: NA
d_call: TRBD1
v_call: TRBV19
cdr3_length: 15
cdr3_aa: CASSTHRDSQETQYF
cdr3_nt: TGTGCCAGTAGTACTCACCGGGACAGCCAAGAGACCCAGTACTTC

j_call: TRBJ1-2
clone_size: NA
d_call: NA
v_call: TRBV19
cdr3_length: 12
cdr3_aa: CASSFRADGYTF
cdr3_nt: TGTGCCAGTAGTTTCAGGGCAGATGGCTACACCTTC

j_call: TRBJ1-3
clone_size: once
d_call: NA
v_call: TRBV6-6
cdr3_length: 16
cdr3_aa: CASSYSPGDSGNTIYF
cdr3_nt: TGTGCCAGCAGTTACTCCCCGGGGGACTCTGGAAACACCATATATTTT

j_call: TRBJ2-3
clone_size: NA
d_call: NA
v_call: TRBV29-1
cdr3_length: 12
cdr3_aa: CSVDSGTDTQYF
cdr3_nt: TGCAGCGTTGACAGCGGCACAGATACGCAGTATTTT

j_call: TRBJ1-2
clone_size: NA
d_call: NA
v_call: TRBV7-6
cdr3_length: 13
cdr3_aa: CASSLAGYYGYTF
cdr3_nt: TGTGCCAGCAGCTTAGCCGGGTACTATGGCTACACCTTC

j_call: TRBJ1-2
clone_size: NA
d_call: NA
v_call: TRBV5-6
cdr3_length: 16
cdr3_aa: CASSSVGGGRNYGYTF
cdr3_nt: TGTGCCAGCAGCTCGGTTGGGGGGGGCAGGAACTATGGCTACACCTTC

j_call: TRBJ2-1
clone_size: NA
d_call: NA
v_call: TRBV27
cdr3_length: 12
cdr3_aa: CASRDSHNEQFF
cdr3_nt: TGTGCCAGCAGGGACAGTCACAATGAGCAGTTCTTC

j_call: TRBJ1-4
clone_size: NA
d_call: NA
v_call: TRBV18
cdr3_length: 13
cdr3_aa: CASSRGADEKLFF
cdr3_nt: TGTGCCAGCTCCCGGGGGGCCGACGAAAAACTGTTTTTT

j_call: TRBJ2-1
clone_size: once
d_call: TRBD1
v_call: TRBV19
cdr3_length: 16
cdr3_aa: CASSMWDRARNNEQFF
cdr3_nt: TGTGCCAGTAGTATGTGGGACAGGGCGAGGAACAATGAGCAGTTCTTC

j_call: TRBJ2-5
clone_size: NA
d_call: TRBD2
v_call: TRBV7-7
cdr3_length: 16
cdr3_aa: CASSLVVAGGQETQYF
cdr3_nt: TGTGCTAGCAGCTTAGTGGTAGCGGGGGGACAAGAGACCCAGTACTTC

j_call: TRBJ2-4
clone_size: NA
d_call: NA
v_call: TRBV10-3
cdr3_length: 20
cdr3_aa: CAISESRQPNPLLAKNIQYF
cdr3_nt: TGTGCCATCAGTGAGTCGAGGCAGCCTAACCCTTTATTAGCCAAAAACATTCAGTACTTC

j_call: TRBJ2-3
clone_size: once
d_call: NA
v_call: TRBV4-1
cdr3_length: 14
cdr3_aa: CASSQAPGTDTQYF
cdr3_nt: TGCGCCAGCAGCCAAGCACCAGGGACAGATACGCAGTATTTT

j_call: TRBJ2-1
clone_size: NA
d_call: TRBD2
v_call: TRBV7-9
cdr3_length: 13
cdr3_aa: CASGGGHYNEQFF
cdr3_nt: TGTGCCAGCGGGGGGGGTCACTACAATGAGCAGTTCTTC

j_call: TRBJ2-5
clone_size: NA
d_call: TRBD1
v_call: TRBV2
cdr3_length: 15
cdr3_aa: CASSIQGASQETQYF
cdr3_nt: TGTGCCAGCAGCATACAGGGGGCATCCCAAGAGACCCAGTACTTC

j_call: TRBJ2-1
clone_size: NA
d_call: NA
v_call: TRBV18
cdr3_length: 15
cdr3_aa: CASSPLREQGNEQFF
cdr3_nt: TGTGCCAGCTCACCCCTCCGGGAACAGGGCAATGAGCAGTTCTTC

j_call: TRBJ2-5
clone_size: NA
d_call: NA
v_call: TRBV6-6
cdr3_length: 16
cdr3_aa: CASSYVPAGIQETQYF
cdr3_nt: TGTGCCAGCAGTTACGTCCCAGCGGGTATCCAAGAGACCCAGTACTTC

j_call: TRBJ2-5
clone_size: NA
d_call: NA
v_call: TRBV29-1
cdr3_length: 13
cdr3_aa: CSVDRGIRETQYF
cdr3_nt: TGCAGCGTTGATCGGGGAATTCGAGAGACCCAGTACTTC

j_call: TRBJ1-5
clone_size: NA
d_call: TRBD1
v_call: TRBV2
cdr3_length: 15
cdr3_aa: CASLGTGGGNQPQHF
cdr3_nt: TGTGCCAGCCTCGGGACAGGGGGCGGCAATCAGCCCCAGCATTTT

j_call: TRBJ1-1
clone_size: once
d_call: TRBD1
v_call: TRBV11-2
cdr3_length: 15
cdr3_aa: CASSLDKGANTEAFF
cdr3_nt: TGTGCCAGCAGCTTAGATAAGGGGGCGAACACTGAAGCTTTCTTT

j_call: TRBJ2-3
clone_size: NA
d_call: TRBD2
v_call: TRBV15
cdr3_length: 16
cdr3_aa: CATSRVAGASTDTQYF
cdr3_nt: TGTGCCACCAGCAGAGTAGCGGGGGCTAGCACAGATACGCAGTATTTT

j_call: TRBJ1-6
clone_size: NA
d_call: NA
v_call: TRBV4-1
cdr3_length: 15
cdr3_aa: CASSMGRGNNSPLHF
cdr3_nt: TGCGCCAGCTCGATGGGCCGGGGAAATAATTCACCCCTCCACTTT

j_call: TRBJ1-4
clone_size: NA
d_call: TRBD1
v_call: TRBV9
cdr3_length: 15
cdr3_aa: CASSERQGYDEKLFF
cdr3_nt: TGTGCCAGCAGCGAACGACAGGGCTACGATGAAAAACTGTTTTTT

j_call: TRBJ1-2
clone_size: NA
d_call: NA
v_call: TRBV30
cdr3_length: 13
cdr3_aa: CAWSDRANYGYTF
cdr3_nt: TGTGCCTGGAGTGACAGGGCGAACTATGGCTACACCTTC